Following are 3 T cell receptor beta chains from one sample sequenced in a study of shared clonotypes between healthy human individuals. The protocol was immunoSEQ multiplex PCR, while the TCRdb copy is restricted to in-frame clones and leaves out a portion. Of some 2,500,000 clones in the sample, 92% were seen once. Sequences were obtained from naive CD4+ T cells from PBMCs. Subset noted: CD45RA+ positively selected. These receptors were collected from a man between 18 and 29 years old in good health. Some clones in this sample may be carry-over from other donors' samples.

CDR3 in DNA: TGTGCCAGCAGCCGCAGTCCCGCCCGGGAGGGCCGGCGTACCGGGGAGCTGTTTTTT. Translating gives CASSRSPAREGRRTGELFF. This rearrangement joins TRBV14 to TRBJ2-2; 8 bases agree with TRBD2. The ends lost 4 bases at V and 5 bases at J; junction bases unmatched: 18. Germline CDR1 is SGHDN and CDR2 is FVKESK. This CDR3 has 19 residues.

Note on this clone: This sample includes further DNA sequences coding for the same CDR3. The rearrangement joins TRBV18 to TRBJ1-1; D gene uncertain. The germline V gene encodes CDR1 KGHSH and CDR2 LQKENI. There are 13 residues in the CDR3. V gave up 0 bases and J gave up 4 bases, with 6 bases separating them. The CDR3 DNA is TGTGCCAGCTCACCACCAGGATCCACTGAAGCTTTCTTT. It specifies CASSPPGSTEAFF. The whole variable domain, remainder taken from reference TRBV18 and TRBJ1-1, is NAGVMQNPRHLVRRRGQEARLRCSPMKGHSHVYWYRQLPEEGLKFMVYLQKENIIDESGMPKERFSAEFPKEGPSILRIQQVVRGDSAAYFCASSPPGSTEAFFGQGTRLTVV.

The chain recombines TRBV5-1 with TRBJ1-1, with 11 bases lining up with TRBD1. After removal of 0 bases from V and 4 bases from J, the junction contained 5 bases not matched to a gene. The CDR3 has 16 amino acids. Looked up from germline, CDR1 is SGHRS and CDR2 is YFSETQ. CDR3 protein: CASSLARTGGLTEAFF. In nucleotides, the CDR3 is TGCGCCAGCAGCTTGGCTCGGACAGGGGGCCTCACTGAAGCTTTCTTT.